This T cell receptor beta chain was captured in a study of CD8+ T cells in alopecia areata. About the study: Female roughly 7-11-week-old C3H/HeJ recipients received skin from approximately 6-13-month-old C3H/HeJ graft donors with spontaneous alopecia.

Overall study findings and caveats: Scalp lesions, especially in alopecia totalis/universalis, had higher clonality than normal scalp. Normal-skin resident alphabeta T cells also appear among scalp sample sequences. Mice showed clearer TCR sharing than patients did, a gap that was possibly HLA-related.

In its sample, this clone was seen a few times. The antigen is not known. Mouse germline and gene names are used. The CDR3 end falls 4 residues outside the read, so it is completed with the germline J gene. Germline V gene data show CDR1 as SGHDT and CDR2 as FRDEAV. The CDR3 length is 14 residues. cDNA reverse transcribed from extracted RNA served as the sequencing template. TCRdb's table, derived via immunoSEQ multiplex PCR, lists solely in-frame clones and lacks some. This repertoire holds around 300,000 clones, and none appear only once. Researchers sorted pooled cutaneous lymph node cells on the basis of CD4, CD8alpha, NKG2D, NKG2ACE and other markers.

The sample comprised CD4+ T cells sorted from a lymph node. The chain joins TRBV14 to TRBJ2-7; 10 nucleotides align to TRBD1. The origin of this receptor is a C3H/HeJ mouse with alopecia areata. The strain bears MHC haplotype H2-k. CDR3: CASRAGTGDYEQYF. The sequenced part of the CDR3 DNA is TGTGCCAGCAGGGCCGGGACAGGGGATTAT.